This TCR beta chain originates from a study of PD-1 blockade in classical Hodgkin lymphoma. The CDR3 totals 16 residues. The V and J ends lost 0 bases and 1 base, in that order; junction bases with no gene match: 2. In germline, CDR1 is SGHNT, CDR2 YYREEE (reference sequence). Time point defined: cycle 4 day 1 (C4D1), after 5 to 7 weeks of nivolumab. In every patient, relapse followed autologous stem cell transplantation, while exposure to brentuximab vedotin differed. This table comes from immunoSEQ multiplex PCR, and its TCRdb copy is limited to in-frame clones, with some not included. The data hold tens of thousands of clones, with about 80% observed a single time.

Material: peripheral blood mononuclear cells (PBMCs), obtained before the fourth cycle of nivolumab. This sequence originates from a human donor with classical Hodgkin lymphoma. The chain combines TRBV5-4 with TRBJ2-3; 10 positions match TRBD2. DNA for the CDR3: TGTGCCAGCAGCTTGGAAGGGACTAGCGGCACAGATACGCAGTATTTT. Protein product: CASSLEGTSGTDTQYF.